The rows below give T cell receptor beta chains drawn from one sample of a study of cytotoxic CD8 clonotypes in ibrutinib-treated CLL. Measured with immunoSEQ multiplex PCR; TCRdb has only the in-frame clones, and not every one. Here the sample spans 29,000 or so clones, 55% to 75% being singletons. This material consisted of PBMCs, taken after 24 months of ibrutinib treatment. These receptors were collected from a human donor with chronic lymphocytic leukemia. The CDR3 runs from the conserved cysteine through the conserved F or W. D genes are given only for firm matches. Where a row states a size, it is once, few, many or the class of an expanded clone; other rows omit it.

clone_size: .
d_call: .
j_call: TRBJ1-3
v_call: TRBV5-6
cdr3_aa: CASSLVGGNTIYF
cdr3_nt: TGTGCCAGCAGCTTGGTAGGGGGAAACACCATATATTTT

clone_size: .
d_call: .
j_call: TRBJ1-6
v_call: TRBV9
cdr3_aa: CASSVSRGRNSPLHF
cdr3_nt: TGTGCCAGCAGCGTAAGCAGGGGTAGAAATTCACCCCTCCACTTT

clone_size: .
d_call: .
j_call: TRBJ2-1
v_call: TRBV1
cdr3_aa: CTSSQSGAPYNEQFF
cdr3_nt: TGCACCAGCAGCCAAAGCGGGGCTCCCTACAATGAGCAGTTCTTC

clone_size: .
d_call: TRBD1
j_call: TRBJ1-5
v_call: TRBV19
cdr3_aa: CASRDRVASQPQHF
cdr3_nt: TGTGCCAGTAGGGACAGGGTCGCGAGCCAGCCCCAGCATTTT

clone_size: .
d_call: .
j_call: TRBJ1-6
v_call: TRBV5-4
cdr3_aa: CASSLKGTGISPLHF
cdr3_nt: TGTGCCAGCAGCTTGAAAGGGACCGGGATTTCACCCCTCCACTTT

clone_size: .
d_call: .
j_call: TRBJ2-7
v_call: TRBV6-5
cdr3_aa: CASSSLYEQYF
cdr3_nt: TGTGCCAGCAGCTCACTATACGAGCAGTACTTC

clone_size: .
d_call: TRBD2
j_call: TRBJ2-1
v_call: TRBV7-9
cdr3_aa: CASSQSGGANNEQFF
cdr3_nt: TGTGCCAGCAGCCAAAGCGGGGGGGCAAACAATGAGCAGTTCTTC

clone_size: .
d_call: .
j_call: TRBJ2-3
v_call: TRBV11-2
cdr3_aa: CASSLPSDTQYF
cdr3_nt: TGTGCCAGCAGCTTACCCTCAGATACGCAGTATTTT

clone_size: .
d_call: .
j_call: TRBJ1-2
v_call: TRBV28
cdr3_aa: CASSLVSGLVYGYTF
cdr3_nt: TGTGCCAGCAGTTTGGTTTCAGGGCTCGTCTATGGCTACACCTTC

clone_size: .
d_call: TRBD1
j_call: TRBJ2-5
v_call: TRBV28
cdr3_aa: CASMDRDILGTQYF
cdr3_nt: TGTGCCAGCATGGACAGGGACATTCTCGGGACCCAGTACTTC

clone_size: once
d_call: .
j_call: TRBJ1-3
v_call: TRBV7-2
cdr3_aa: CASSLGVSSGNTIYF
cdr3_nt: TGTGCCAGCAGCTTAGGCGTTTCCTCTGGAAACACCATATATTTT

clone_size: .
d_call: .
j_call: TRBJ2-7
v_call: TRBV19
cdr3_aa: CASSVTATPNEQYF
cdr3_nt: TGTGCCAGTAGTGTCACCGCAACCCCCAACGAGCAGTACTTC

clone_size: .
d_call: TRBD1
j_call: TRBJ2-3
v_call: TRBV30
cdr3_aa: CAWDSGQGLTDTQYF
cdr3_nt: TGTGCCTGGGACTCCGGACAGGGTCTGACAGATACGCAGTATTTT

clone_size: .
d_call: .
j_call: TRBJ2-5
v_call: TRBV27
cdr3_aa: CASVQGGLPGATQYF
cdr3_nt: TGTGCCAGCGTTCAGGGAGGCTTGCCGGGGGCGACCCAGTACTTC

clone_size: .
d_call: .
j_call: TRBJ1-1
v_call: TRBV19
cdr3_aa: CASSITVGAEAFF
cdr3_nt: TGTGCCAGTAGTATCACAGTGGGGGCTGAAGCTTTCTTT

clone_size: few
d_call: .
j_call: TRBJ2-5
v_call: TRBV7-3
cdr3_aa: CASSVTGSGGETQYF
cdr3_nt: TGTGCCAGCAGCGTGACGGGCTCGGGTGGGGAGACCCAGTACTTC

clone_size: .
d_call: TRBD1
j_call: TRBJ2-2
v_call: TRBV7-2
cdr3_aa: CASSLDPGGNTGELFF
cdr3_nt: TGTGCCAGCAGCTTAGACCCAGGGGGCAACACCGGGGAGCTGTTTTTT

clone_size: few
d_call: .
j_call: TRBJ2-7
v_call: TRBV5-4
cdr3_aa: CASSPHGGQTYEQYF
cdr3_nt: TGTGCCAGCAGCCCCCACGGGGGCCAAACCTACGAGCAGTACTTC

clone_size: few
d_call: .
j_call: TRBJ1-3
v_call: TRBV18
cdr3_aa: CASSPPGRNTIYF
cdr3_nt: TGTGCCAGCTCACCACCCGGGCGAAACACCATATATTTT

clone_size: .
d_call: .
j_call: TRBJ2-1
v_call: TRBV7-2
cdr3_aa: CAIRTTWAEQFF
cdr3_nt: TGTGCCATTCGTACCACCTGGGCTGAGCAGTTCTTC

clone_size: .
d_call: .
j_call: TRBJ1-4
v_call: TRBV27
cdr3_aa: CASSLGWTNEKLFF
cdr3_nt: TGTGCCAGCAGTTTAGGATGGACTAATGAAAAACTGTTTTTT

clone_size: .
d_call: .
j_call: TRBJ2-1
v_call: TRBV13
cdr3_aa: CASSIISYNEQFF
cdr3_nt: TGTGCCAGCAGCATTATATCCTACAATGAGCAGTTCTTC

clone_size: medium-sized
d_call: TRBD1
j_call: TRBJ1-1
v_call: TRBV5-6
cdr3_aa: CASSRQGVTEAFF
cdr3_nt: TGTGCCAGCAGCCGACAGGGGGTCACTGAAGCTTTCTTT

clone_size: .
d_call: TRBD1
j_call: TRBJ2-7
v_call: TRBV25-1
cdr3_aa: CASREDRAPYEQYF
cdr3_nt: TGTGCCAGCAGAGAGGACAGGGCCCCCTACGAGCAGTACTTC

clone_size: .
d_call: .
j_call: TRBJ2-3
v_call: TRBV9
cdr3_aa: CASSVGTHTDTQYF
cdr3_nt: TGTGCCAGCAGCGTAGGTACTCACACAGATACGCAGTATTTT

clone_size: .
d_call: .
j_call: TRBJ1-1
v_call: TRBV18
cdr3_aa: CASSRGDTEAFF
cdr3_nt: TGTGCCAGCTCCCGGGGGGACACTGAAGCTTTCTTT

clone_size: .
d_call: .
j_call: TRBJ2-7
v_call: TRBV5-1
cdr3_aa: CASSLAGPEASREQYF
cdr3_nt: TGCGCCAGCAGCTTGGCAGGTCCAGAGGCATCAAGAGAGCAGTACTTC

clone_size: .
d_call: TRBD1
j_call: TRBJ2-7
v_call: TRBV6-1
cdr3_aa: CASSGPDRGRQYF
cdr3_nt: TGTGCCAGCAGTGGCCCGGACAGGGGACGGCAGTACTTC

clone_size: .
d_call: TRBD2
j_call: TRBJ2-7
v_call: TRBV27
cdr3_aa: CATRTSGGVFDF
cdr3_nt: TGTGCCACCCGGACTAGCGGGGGGGTTTTTGACTTC

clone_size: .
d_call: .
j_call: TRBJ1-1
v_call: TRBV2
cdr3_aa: CASKVGVTEAFF
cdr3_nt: TGTGCCAGCAAGGTGGGGGTCACTGAAGCTTTCTTT

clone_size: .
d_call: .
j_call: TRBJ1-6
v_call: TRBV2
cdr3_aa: CASSRTRDFNNSPLHF
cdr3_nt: TGTGCCAGCAGCCGGACCCGGGACTTTAATAATTCACCCCTCCACTTT

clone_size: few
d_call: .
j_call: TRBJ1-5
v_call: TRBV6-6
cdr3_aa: CATRTDRNRGPQHF
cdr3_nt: TGTGCCACCCGGACCGACCGAAATAGGGGGCCCCAGCATTTT

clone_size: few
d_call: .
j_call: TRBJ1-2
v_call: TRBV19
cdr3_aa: CASSVGFGYTF
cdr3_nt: TGTGCCAGTAGCGTAGGGTTTGGCTACACCTTC

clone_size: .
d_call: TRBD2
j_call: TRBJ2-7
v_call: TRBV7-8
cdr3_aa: CASGPIAGSSYEQYF
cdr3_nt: TGTGCCAGCGGCCCCATAGCGGGGAGCTCCTACGAGCAGTACTTC

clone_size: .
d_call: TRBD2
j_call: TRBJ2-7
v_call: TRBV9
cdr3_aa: CASSELGLAGIIYEQYF
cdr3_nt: TGTGCCAGCAGCGAGCTGGGGCTAGCGGGGATCATCTACGAGCAGTACTTC

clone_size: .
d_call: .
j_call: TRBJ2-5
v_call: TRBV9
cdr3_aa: CASSVGGQGQTQYF
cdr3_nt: TGTGCCAGCAGCGTAGGAGGACAAGGACAGACCCAGTACTTC

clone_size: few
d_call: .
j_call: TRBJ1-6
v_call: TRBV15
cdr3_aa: CATSDRGTDQSPLHF
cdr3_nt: TGTGCCACCAGCGACCGTGGGACGGATCAGTCACCCCTCCACTTT

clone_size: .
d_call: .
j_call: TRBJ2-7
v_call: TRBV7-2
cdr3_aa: CASSSWNEQYF
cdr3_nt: TGTGCCAGCAGCTCTTGGAACGAGCAGTACTTC

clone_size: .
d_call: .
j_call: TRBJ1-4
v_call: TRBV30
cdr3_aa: CAYGRGREKLFF
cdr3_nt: TGTGCCTACGGCCGGGGAAGGGAAAAACTGTTTTTT

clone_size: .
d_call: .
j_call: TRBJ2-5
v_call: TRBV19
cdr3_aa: CATAFQETQYF
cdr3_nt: TGTGCAACAGCTTTCCAAGAGACCCAGTACTTC

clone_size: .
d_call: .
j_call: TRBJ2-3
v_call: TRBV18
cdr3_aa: CASSPAQGNTQYF
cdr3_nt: TGTGCCAGCTCACCAGCACAGGGCAATACGCAGTATTTT

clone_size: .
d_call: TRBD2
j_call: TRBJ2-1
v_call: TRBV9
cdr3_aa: CASSVAASGGAQVHEQFF
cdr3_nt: TGTGCCAGCAGCGTAGCGGCTAGCGGGGGGGCCCAGGTACATGAGCAGTTCTTC

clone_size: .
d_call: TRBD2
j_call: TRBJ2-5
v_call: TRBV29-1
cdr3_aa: CSVVPLAGVLFETQYF
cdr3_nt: TGCAGCGTTGTTCCTCTAGCGGGGGTGCTTTTTGAGACCCAGTACTTC

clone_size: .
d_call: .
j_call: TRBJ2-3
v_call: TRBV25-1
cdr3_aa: CASSDFRTDTQYF
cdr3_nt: TGTGCCAGCAGTGATTTTCGGACAGATACGCAGTATTTT

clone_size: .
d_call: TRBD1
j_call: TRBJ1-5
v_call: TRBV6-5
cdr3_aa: CASSLDRSNQPQHF
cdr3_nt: TGTGCCAGCAGTCTGGACAGGTCCAATCAGCCCCAGCATTTT

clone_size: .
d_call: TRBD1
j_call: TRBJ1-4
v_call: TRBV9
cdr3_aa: CASSPSTGRWEKLFF
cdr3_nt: TGTGCCAGCAGCCCATCGACAGGGAGGTGGGAAAAACTGTTTTTT

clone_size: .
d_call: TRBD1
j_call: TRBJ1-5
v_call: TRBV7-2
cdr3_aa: CASSLRAGGLGQPQHF
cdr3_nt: TGTGCCAGCAGCCTCCGGGCAGGGGGCTTAGGGCAGCCCCAGCATTTT

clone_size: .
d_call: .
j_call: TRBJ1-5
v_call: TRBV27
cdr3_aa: CASSPLRYSNQPQHF
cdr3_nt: TGTGCCAGCAGTCCCCTTCGTTATAGCAATCAGCCCCAGCATTTT

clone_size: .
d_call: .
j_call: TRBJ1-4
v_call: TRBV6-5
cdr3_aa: CASSRDLQAELFF
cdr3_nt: TGTGCCAGCAGCCGGGACCTACAAGCCGAACTGTTTTTT

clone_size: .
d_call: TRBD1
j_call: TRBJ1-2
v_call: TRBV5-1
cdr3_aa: CASSLTGVDGYTF
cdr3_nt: TGCGCCAGCAGCTTGACAGGGGTTGACGGCTACACCTTC

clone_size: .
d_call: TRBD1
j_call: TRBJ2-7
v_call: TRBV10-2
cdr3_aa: CASSLGQGAYEQYF
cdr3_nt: TGCGCCAGCAGCCTCGGTCAGGGGGCCTACGAGCAGTACTTC

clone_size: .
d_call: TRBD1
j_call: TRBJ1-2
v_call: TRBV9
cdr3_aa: CASSVAATGANYGYTF
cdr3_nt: TGTGCCAGCAGCGTAGCCGCGACAGGGGCTAACTATGGCTACACCTTC